One and the same sample provided the 6 T cell receptor beta chains below, sequenced in a study of blood T cells in healthy people across ages. It was with a sample-barcoded 5' primer and a J-beta primer mix that a second PCR of roughly 6 to 11 cycles was run. Each CDR3 protein is one row after TCRdb ran MiXCR on the 5' RACE reads. This table has over 550,000 distinct CDR3 sequences, less than 35% appearing once. The specimen sequenced was blood. Receptors originate from a woman of 80 years or more in good health.

For this clonotype: This may come from a read error, since a much larger clone is one base off. The chain links TRBV5-1 to TRBJ2-5; the match to TRBD1 covers 11 bases. The CDR3 is 14 amino acids. Germline lookup yields CDR1 SGHRS and CDR2 YFSETQ. This chain's CDR3 is CAGSGGQGAKEQYF. The CDR3 region has the DNA TGCGCCGGCAGCGGCGGACAGGGGGCTAAGGAGCAGTACTTC. Together with reference TRBV5-1 and TRBJ2-5, the CDR3 gives the full variable domain: KAGVTQTPRYLIKTRGQQVTLSCSPISGHRSVSWYQQTPGQGLQFLFEYFSETQRNKGNFPGRFSGRQFSNSRSEMNVSTLELGDSALYLCAGSGGQGAKEQYFGPGTRLLVL.

The table lists this clonotype with many counts. The V call is TRBV18, the J call TRBJ1-5; 7 bases match TRBD1. J lost 5 bases, V lost 5 bases, and 12 bases had no gene match. CDR1 is KGHSH, CDR2 LQKENI, per germline. This CDR3 has 16 amino acids. In nucleotides, the CDR3 is TGTGCCAGCTCATCCCGGGACAGTGGCGGCGATCAGCCCCAGCATTTT. Translation: CASSSRDSGGDQPQHF.

Worth noting for this clonotype: A read error may be the cause here, since a much bigger clone is one base away. The chain couples TRBV6-6 to TRBJ2-7; D is ambiguous. The CDR3 loop spans 13 amino acids. Germline CDR1 MNHNY, CDR2 SVGAGI (reference sequence). With 2 bases removed from V and 7 bases from J, the gap between germline ends came to 12 bases. The CDR3 coding sequence is TGTGCCAGCAGTTACAGACCCAACAATGAGCAGTACTTC. Protein: CASSYRPNNEQYF.

V gene TRBV5-1 combines with J gene TRBJ1-2; possibly TRBD1 for D (5 bases). The CDR3 is made up of 15 amino acids. Germline lookup yields CDR1 SGHRS and CDR2 YFSETQ. The germline V and J ends were trimmed by 4 bases and 2 bases, with 15 bases remaining between them. CDR3 protein: CASSPRDGVNYGYTF. CDR3 coding DNA: TGCGCCAGCAGCCCTCGGGACGGGGTGAACTATGGCTACACCTTC. Supplemented by reference TRBV5-1 and TRBJ1-2, the full variable domain reads KAGVTQTPRYLIKTRGQQVTLSCSPISGHRSVSWYQQTPGQGLQFLFEYFSETQRNKGNFPGRFSGRQFSNSRSEMNVSTLELGDSALYLCASSPRDGVNYGYTFGSGTRLTVV.

The chain recombines TRBV29-1 with TRBJ2-7, with a weak D call TRBD1 (8 bases). Germline values: CDR1 SQVTM, CDR2 ANQGSEA. This CDR3 contains 16 residues. V lost 6 bases, J lost 5 bases, and 26 bases lay in between. The CDR3 nucleotides are TGCAGCGTGGGGGGGTTTCCGGGACAGGAGTATAACGAGCAGTACTTC. Amino acids: CSVGGFPGQEYNEQYF.

This clonotype was counted once. The rearrangement links TRBV12-3 or TRBV12-4 to TRBJ2-3; no definite D call. The CDR3 spans 15 residues. Trimming took 4 bases from V and 4 from J, leaving 15 bases between them. In DNA, the CDR3 is TGTGCCAGCAGTTCTGGACGAGTGAGCGCAGATACGCAGTATTTT. This encodes CASSSGRVSADTQYF.